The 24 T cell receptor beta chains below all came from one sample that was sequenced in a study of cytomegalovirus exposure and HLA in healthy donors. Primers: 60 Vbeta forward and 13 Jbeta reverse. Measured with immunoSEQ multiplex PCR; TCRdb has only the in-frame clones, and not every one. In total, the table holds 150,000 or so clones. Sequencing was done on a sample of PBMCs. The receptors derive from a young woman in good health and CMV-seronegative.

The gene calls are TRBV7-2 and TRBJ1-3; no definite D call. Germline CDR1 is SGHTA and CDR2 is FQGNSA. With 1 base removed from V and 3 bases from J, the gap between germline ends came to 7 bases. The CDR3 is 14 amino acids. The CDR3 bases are TGTGCCAGCAGCTTAGAAGCTCTTGGAAACACCATATATTTT. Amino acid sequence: CASSLEALGNTIYF.

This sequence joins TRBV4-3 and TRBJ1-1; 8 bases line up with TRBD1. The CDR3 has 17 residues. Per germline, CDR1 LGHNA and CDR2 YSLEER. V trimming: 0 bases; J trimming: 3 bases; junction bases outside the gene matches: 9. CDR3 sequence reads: CASSQDYLTGADTEAFF. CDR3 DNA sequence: TGCGCCAGCAGCCAAGACTACTTGACAGGGGCAGACACTGAAGCTTTCTTT.

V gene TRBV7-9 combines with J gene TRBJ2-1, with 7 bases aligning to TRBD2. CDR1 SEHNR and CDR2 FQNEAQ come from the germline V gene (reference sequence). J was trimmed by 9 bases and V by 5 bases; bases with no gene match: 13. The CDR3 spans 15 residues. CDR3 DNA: TGTGCCAGCAGCGCACTTTGGGCGGGAGTCCTTGAGCAGTTCTTC. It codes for CASSALWAGVLEQFF.

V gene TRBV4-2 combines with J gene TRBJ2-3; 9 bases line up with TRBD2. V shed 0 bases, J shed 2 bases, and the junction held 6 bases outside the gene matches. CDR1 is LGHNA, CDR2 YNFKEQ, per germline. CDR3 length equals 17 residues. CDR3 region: CASSQESSGSNTDTQYF. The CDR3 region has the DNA TGTGCCAGCAGCCAAGAAAGTAGCGGGAGTAACACAGATACGCAGTATTTT.

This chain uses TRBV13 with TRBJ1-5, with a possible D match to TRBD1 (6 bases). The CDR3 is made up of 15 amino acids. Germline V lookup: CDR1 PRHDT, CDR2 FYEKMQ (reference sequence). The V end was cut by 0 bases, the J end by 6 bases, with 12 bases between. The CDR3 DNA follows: TGTGCCAGCAGCTTAGGCCTGGGGGCCAGTCAGCCCCAGCATTTT. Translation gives CASSLGLGASQPQHF.

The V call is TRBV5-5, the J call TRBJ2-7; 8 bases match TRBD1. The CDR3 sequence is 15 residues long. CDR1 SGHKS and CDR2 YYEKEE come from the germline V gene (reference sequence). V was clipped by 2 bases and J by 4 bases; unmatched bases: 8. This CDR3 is CASSFLGQGGYEQYV. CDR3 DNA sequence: TGTGCCAGCAGCTTCCTAGGACAGGGCGGATACGAGCAGTACGTC.

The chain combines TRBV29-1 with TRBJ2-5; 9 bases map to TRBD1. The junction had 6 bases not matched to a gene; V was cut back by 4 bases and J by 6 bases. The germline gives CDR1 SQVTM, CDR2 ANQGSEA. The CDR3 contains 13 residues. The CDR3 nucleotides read TGCAGCGTTGGTGGGACAGGGCTGCAGACCCAGTACTTC. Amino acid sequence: CSVGGTGLQTQYF. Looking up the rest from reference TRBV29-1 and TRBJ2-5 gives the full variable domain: SAVISQKPSRDICQRGTSLTIQCQVDSQVTMMFWYRQQPGQSLTLIATANQGSEATYESGFVIDKFPISRPNLTFSTLTVSNMSPEDSSIYLCSVGGTGLQTQYFGPGTRLLVL.

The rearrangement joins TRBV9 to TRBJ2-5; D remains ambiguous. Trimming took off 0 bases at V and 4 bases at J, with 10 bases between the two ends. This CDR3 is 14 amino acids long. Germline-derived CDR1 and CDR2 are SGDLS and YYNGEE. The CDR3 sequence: CASSVGTRRETQYF. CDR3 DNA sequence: TGTGCCAGCAGCGTAGGCACCAGGCGAGAGACCCAGTACTTC.

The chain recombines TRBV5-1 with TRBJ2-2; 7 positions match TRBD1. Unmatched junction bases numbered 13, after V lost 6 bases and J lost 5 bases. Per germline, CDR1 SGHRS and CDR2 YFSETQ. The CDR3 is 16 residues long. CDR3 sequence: CASTLSDRVGTGELFF. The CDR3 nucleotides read TGCGCCAGCACCCTCTCAGACAGGGTCGGTACCGGGGAGCTGTTTTTT.

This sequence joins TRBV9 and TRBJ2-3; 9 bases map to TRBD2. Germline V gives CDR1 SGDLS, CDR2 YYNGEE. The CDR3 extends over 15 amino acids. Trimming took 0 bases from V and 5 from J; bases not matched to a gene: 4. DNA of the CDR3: TGTGCCAGCAGCGTAGCGGGAGCGGGGGGAGATACGCAGTATTTT. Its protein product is CASSVAGAGGDTQYF.

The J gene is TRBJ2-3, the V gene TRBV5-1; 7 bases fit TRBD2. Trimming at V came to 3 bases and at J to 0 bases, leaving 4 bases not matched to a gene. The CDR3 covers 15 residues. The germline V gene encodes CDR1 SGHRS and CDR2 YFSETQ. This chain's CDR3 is CASSSRSGSTDTQYF. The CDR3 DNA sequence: TGCGCCAGCAGCTCCCGTAGCGGGAGCACAGATACGCAGTATTTT. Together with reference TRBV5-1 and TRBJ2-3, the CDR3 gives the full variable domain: KAGVTQTPRYLIKTRGQQVTLSCSPISGHRSVSWYQQTPGQGLQFLFEYFSETQRNKGNFPGRFSGRQFSNSRSEMNVSTLELGDSALYLCASSSRSGSTDTQYFGPGTRLTVL.

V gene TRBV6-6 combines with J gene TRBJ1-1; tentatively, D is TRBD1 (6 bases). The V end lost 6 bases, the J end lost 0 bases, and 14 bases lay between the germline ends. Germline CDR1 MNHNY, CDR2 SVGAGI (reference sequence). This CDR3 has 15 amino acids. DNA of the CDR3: TGTGCCAGCAGCCCACTTCAGGGGATGAACACTGAAGCTTTCTTT. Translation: CASSPLQGMNTEAFF.

The CDR3 is CASSLVGGSDYGYTF. CDR3 DNA sequence: TGTGCCAGCAGCTTAGTGGGAGGGAGCGACTATGGCTACACCTTC. The V gene is TRBV11-2, the J gene TRBJ1-2; D remains ambiguous. Germline loops: CDR1 SGHAT, CDR2 FQNNGV. There are 15 residues in the CDR3. Between the trimmed V and J ends, which lost 1 base and 3 bases, there was a span of 12 bases.

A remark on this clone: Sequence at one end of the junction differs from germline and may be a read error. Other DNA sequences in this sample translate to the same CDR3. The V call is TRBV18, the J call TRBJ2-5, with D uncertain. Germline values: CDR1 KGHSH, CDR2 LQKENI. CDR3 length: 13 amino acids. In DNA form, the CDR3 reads TGCGCCAGCTCCCCCAATCGGCAAGAGACCCAGTACTTC. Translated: CASSPNRQETQYF.

The CDR3 reads CASSLTGTQYF. The DNA for the CDR3 is TGTGCCAGCAGCTTGACGGGGACCCAGTACTTC. This chain links TRBV5-8 with TRBJ2-5; D not certain. The CDR3 runs 11 residues. Trimming removed 1 base at V and 7 bases at J, with 5 bases between. Germline V gene lookup returns CDR1 SGHTS and CDR2 YDEGEE.

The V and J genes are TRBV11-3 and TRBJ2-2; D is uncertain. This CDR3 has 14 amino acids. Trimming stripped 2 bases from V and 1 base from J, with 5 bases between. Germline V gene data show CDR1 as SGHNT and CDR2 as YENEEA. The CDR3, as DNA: TGTGCCAGCAGCTTATCCCAGAACACCGGGGAGCTGTTTTTT. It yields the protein CASSLSQNTGELFF.

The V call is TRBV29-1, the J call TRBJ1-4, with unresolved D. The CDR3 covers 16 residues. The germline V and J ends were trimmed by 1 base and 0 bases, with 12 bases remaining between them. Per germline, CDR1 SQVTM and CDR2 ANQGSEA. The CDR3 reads CSVEARNGATNEKLFF. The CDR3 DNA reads TGCAGCGTTGAAGCTAGGAACGGTGCAACTAATGAAAAACTGTTTTTT.

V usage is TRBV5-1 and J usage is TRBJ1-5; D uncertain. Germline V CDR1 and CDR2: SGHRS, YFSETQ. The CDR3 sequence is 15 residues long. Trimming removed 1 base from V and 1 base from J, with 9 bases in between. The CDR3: CASSLLGVSNQPQHF. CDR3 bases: TGCGCCAGCAGCTTGTTGGGAGTGAGCAATCAGCCCCAGCATTTT.

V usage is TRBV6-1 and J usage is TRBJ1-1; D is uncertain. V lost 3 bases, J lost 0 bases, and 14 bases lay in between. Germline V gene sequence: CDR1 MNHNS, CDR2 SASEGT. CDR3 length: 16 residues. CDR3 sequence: CASSDALTRMNTEAFF. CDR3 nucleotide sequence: TGTGCCAGCAGTGATGCCCTCACCAGGATGAACACTGAAGCTTTCTTT.

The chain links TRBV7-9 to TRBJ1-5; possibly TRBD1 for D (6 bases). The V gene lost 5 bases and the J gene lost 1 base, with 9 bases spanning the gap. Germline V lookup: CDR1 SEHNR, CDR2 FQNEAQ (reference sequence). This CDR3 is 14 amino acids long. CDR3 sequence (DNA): TGTGCCAGCAGCCCAGGGGCGAGCAATCAGCCCCAGCATTTT. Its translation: CASSPGASNQPQHF. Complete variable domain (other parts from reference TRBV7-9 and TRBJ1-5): DTGVSQNPRHKITKRGQNVTFRCDPISEHNRLYWYRQTLGQGPEFLTYFQNEAQLEKSRLLSDRFSAERPKGSFSTLEIQRTEQGDSAMYLCASSPGASNQPQHFGDGTRLSIL.

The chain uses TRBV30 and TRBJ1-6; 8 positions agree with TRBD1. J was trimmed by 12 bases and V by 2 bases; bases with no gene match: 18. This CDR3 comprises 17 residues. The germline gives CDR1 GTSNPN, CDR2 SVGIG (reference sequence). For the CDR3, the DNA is TGTGCCTGGAGTCGGGCAGGGGGCAACTTCGGGAGTTTACCCCTCCACTTT. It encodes CAWSRAGGNFGSLPLHF. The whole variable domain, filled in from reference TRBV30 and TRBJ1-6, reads SQTIHQWPATLVQPVGSPLSLECTVEGTSNPNLYWYRQAAGRGLQLLFYSVGIGQISSEVPQNLSASRPQDRQFILSSKKLLLSDSGFYLCAWSRAGGNFGSLPLHFGNGTRLTVT.

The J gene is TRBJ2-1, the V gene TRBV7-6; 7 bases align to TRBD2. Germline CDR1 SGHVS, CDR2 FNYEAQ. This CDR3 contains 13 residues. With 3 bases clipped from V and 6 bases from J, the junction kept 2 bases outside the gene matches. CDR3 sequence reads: CASSLGGGNEQFF. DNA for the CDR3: TGTGCCAGCAGCTTGGGGGGGGGCAATGAGCAGTTCTTC.

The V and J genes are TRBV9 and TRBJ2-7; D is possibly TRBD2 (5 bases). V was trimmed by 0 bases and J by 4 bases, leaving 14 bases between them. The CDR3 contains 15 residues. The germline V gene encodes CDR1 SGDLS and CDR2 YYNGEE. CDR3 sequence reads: CASSVGSAELYEQYF. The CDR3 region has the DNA TGTGCCAGCAGCGTAGGTAGCGCCGAGTTGTACGAGCAGTACTTC.

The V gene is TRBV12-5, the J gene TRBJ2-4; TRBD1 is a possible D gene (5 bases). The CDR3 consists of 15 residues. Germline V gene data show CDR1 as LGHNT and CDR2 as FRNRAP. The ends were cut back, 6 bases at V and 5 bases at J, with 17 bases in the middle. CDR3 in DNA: TGTGCTAGTGGCTCCGCCAGGGAATTCGAAAACATTCAGTACTTC. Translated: CASGSAREFENIQYF.